Included here is one TCR gamma chain sequence, with context. Its antigen is as yet unknown. Other DNA sequences within the sample encode an identical CDR3. This sample is drawn from a study of human gamma delta and Vdelta1 T cells. Study outcomes and limitations: Acute myeloid leukemia was reportedly broadly targeted by polyclonal Delta One T cells.

V trimming: 5 bases; J trimming: 0 bases; junction bases outside the gene matches: 4. Per germline, CDR1 EGSTGY and CDR2 YDSYTSSV. The CDR3 sequence is 13 residues long. TCRdb re-called the PCR reads with CATT. The sample holds around 5,000 gamma-chain clones, around a third seen once. The sequence was collected from a human donor in good health. This rearrangement joins TRGV4 to TRGJ1 or TRGJ2. Input material: Vdelta1 gamma-delta T cells from blood grown in culture (DOT cells). This CDR3 reads CATWAMNYYKKLF. The CDR3 DNA sequence: TGTGCCACCTGGGCCATGAATTATTATAAGAAACTCTTT.